The 19 T cell receptor beta chains reported below all come from one sample, sequenced in a study of T cell changes during pregnancy in multiple sclerosis. Data came from immunoSEQ multiplex PCR; TCRdb stores just in-frame clones and leaves some out. The sample has tens of thousands of clones; 85% to 95% are singletons. Specimen: peripheral blood. The receptor set was obtained from a female donor with multiple sclerosis, enrolled in a pregnancy study.

The CDR3 sequence: CASSEGKQGHNEQFF. CDR3 nucleotide sequence: TGTGCCAGCAGTGAAGGGAAACAGGGTCACAATGAGCAGTTCTTC. This chain links TRBV6-1 with TRBJ2-1; TRBD1 is a possible D gene (6 bases). V was trimmed by 1 base and J by 5 bases, leaving 12 bases between them. Germline CDR1 is MNHNS and CDR2 is SASEGT. This CDR3 comprises 15 residues.

V is TRBV13 and J is TRBJ2-2; 11 bases map to TRBD2. The J segment lost 5 bases and the V segment lost 1 base, leaving 3 bases of the junction unmatched. This CDR3 is built from 16 residues. Per the germline V gene, CDR1 is PRHDT and CDR2 is FYEKMQ (reference sequence). CDR3 coding DNA: TGTGCCAGCAGCTTAGAACTAGCGGGAGTTACCGGGGAGCTGTTTTTT. Protein sequence: CASSLELAGVTGELFF.

The chain combines TRBV5-1 with TRBJ2-1, with D unresolved. The V end lost 0 bases, the J end lost 1 base, and 8 bases lay between the germline ends. This CDR3 comprises 15 residues. Germline CDR1 is SGHRS and CDR2 is YFSETQ. CDR3 nucleotides: TGCGCCAGCAGCTTGGAAGTCTTTTCCTACAATGAGCAGTTCTTC. Residues: CASSLEVFSYNEQFF. Combining the CDR3 with reference TRBV5-1 and TRBJ2-1 gives the whole variable domain KAGVTQTPRYLIKTRGQQVTLSCSPISGHRSVSWYQQTPGQGLQFLFEYFSETQRNKGNFPGRFSGRQFSNSRSEMNVSTLELGDSALYLCASSLEVFSYNEQFFGPGTRLTVL.

This chain uses TRBV7-3 with TRBJ2-5, with D possibly being TRBD2 (6 bases). Germline lookup yields CDR1 SGHTA and CDR2 FQGTGA. This CDR3 comprises 15 residues. Trimming removed 2 bases from V and 0 bases from J, with 10 bases in between. The CDR3 is CASSLGTQYQETQYF. CDR3 nucleotide sequence: TGTGCCAGCAGCTTAGGGACTCAGTACCAAGAGACCCAGTACTTC.

This sequence joins TRBV30 and TRBJ2-1; D not certain. V lost 5 bases and J 4 bases, leaving 9 bases between the germline ends. This CDR3 spans 12 amino acids. Germline values: CDR1 GTSNPN, CDR2 SVGIG (reference sequence). As DNA, the CDR3 is TGTGCCTGGGGGGTCCTATACAATGAGCAGTTCTTC. This encodes CAWGVLYNEQFF.

The rearrangement joins TRBV27 to TRBJ1-2; tentative D call: TRBD1 (6 bases). The CDR3 loop spans 14 amino acids. V lost 4 bases and J lost 8, with 17 bases in between. CDR1 and CDR2 (germline): MNHEY, SMNVEV (reference sequence). The CDR3 DNA reads as TGTGCCAGCAGTTACTCGGGAACAGGGACCGGCTACACCTTC. Translated, it gives CASSYSGTGTGYTF.

A single count supports this clone. The rearrangement links TRBV28 to TRBJ2-1; D may be TRBD2 (5 bases). The V gene lost 6 bases and the J gene lost 3 bases, with 12 bases spanning the gap. The CDR3 totals 14 residues. Per the germline V gene, CDR1 is MDHEN and CDR2 is SYDVKM. CDR3 DNA: TGTGCCAGCAGATCCACCGGGAACTACAATGAGCAGTTCTTC. Its translation is CASRSTGNYNEQFF.

The gene calls are TRBV19 and TRBJ2-7; maybe TRBD1 (6 bases). V lost 1 base, J lost 2 bases, and 9 bases lay in between. CDR1 is LNHDA, CDR2 SQIVND, per germline (reference sequence). CDR3 size: 14 residues. The CDR3 sequence is CASSIVAGAYEQYF. CDR3 nucleotide sequence: TGTGCCAGTAGTATAGTTGCAGGGGCCTACGAGCAGTACTTC.

The table lists this clone with a count of one. The chain links TRBV21-1 to TRBJ2-7; the table's D call TRBD1 went unverified against the DNA. TRBV21-1 is classified as a pseudogene. The CDR3 loop spans 18 amino acids. CDR3 nucleotide sequence: TGTGCCAGCAGCGCGGGTAATGTCGACAGGGGGAATTACTACGAGCAGTACTTC. This gives the protein CASSAGNVDRGNYYEQYF.

This clone was observed once. The rearrangement joins TRBV18 to TRBJ2-7; the match to TRBD2 covers 13 bases. Germline lookup yields CDR1 KGHSH and CDR2 LQKENI. This CDR3 spans 15 amino acids. The V gene end was trimmed by 4 bases and the J gene end by 3 bases; junction bases not matched to a gene: 3. CDR3 protein: CASSLRTSGGYEQYF. The CDR3 coding sequence is TGTGCCAGCTCACTAAGGACTAGCGGGGGCTACGAGCAGTACTTC. Based on the CDR3 plus reference TRBV18 and TRBJ2-7, the full variable domain is NAGVMQNPRHLVRRRGQEARLRCSPMKGHSHVYWYRQLPEEGLKFMVYLQKENIIDESGMPKERFSAEFPKEGPSILRIQQVVRGDSAAYFCASSLRTSGGYEQYFGPGTRLTVT.

V and J are TRBV4-1 and TRBJ2-5; 7 bases are a match to TRBD1. Germline CDR1 MGHRA, CDR2 YSYEKL. The junction had 10 bases not matched to a gene; V was cut back by 4 bases and J by 5 bases. This CDR3 is 15 amino acids long. The CDR3 protein is CASSLRQGWTETQYF. Written as DNA, the CDR3 is TGCGCCAGCAGCCTACGACAGGGTTGGACGGAGACCCAGTACTTC.

This sequence joins TRBV6-5 and TRBJ2-4; TRBD2 agrees at 9 bases. Germline-derived CDR1 and CDR2 are MNHEY and SVGAGI. With V trimmed by 2 bases and J by 2 bases, 1 base remained unmatched. This CDR3 has 15 residues. CDR3 DNA sequence: TGTGCCAGCAGTTACAGCGGGAGGTCCAAAAACATTCAGTACTTC. Encoded protein: CASSYSGRSKNIQYF.

This clone was detected only once. The chain is built from TRBV28 and TRBJ1-2; 11 nucleotides align to TRBD1. Germline CDR1 MDHEN, CDR2 SYDVKM. This CDR3 contains 20 residues. The junction had 27 bases not matched to a gene; V was cut back by 10 bases and J by 5 bases. CDR3 loop: CATQGRLNRTGGPIYYGYTF. The DNA of the CDR3 is TGTGCCACACAAGGGCGGTTAAATCGGACAGGGGGCCCGATATATTATGGCTACACCTTC.

The chain is built from TRBV13 and TRBJ2-3; 12 bases fit TRBD2. The J segment lost 2 bases and the V segment lost 3 bases, leaving 6 bases of the junction unmatched. This CDR3 has 17 residues. From germline, CDR1 is PRHDT and CDR2 FYEKMQ (reference sequence). CDR3 region: CASSLLGLAGSTDTQYF. The CDR3 DNA reads TGTGCCAGCAGCTTGTTAGGACTAGCGGGGTCCACAGATACGCAGTATTTT. Using reference TRBV13 and TRBJ2-3 for the parts outside the CDR3, the full variable domain is AAGVIQSPRHLIKEKRETATLKCYPIPRHDTVYWYQQGPGQDPQFLISFYEKMQSDKGSIPDRFSAQQFSDYHSELNMSSLELGDSALYFCASSLLGLAGSTDTQYFGPGTRLTVL.

The chain links TRBV28 to TRBJ2-7; D gene unclear. Germline V gene sequence: CDR1 MDHEN, CDR2 SYDVKM. The germline V and J ends were trimmed by 3 bases and 3 bases, with 18 bases remaining between them. This CDR3 region has 16 residues. The CDR3 here is CASSFQARQLYYEQYF. The CDR3 DNA reads as TGTGCCAGCAGTTTTCAAGCGAGGCAGCTATACTACGAGCAGTACTTC.

The sample holds one count of this clone. This sequence joins TRBV2 and TRBJ2-7; no firm D call. The CDR3 runs to 19 residues. The ends were cut back, 2 bases at V and 1 base at J, with 24 bases in the middle. The germline CDR1 and CDR2 sequences are SNHLY and FYNNEI. The CDR3 DNA reads as TGTGCCAGCAGTGAATCGGGTAGATACACGGTAAAAGAATCCTACGAGCAGTACTTC. Encoded protein: CASSESGRYTVKESYEQYF.

The chain uses TRBV27 and TRBJ2-3; tentatively, D is TRBD2 (6 bases). Germline CDR1 reads MNHEY; CDR2 reads SMNVEV (reference sequence). Trimming took 4 bases from V and 3 from J, leaving 23 bases between them. This CDR3 has 18 amino acids. In DNA, the CDR3 is TGTGCCAGCAGTTCGCGGGGATCCGGGACTCAGAGAACAGATACGCAGTATTTT. Translating it yields CASSSRGSGTQRTDTQYF.

This clone was seen just once. The chain joins TRBV4-2 to TRBJ1-5; the match to TRBD1 covers 7 bases. The germline V gene encodes CDR1 LGHNA and CDR2 YNFKEQ. The CDR3 sequence is 14 residues long. The J segment lost 7 bases and the V segment lost 1 base, leaving 4 bases of the junction unmatched. The CDR3 region is CASSQGQGDQPQHF. DNA for the CDR3: TGTGCCAGCAGCCAAGGACAGGGTGACCAGCCCCAGCATTTT.

V is TRBV29-1 and J is TRBJ2-1, with TRBD2 identical over 14 bases. Germline values: CDR1 SQVTM, CDR2 ANQGSEA. V was clipped by 7 bases and J by 7 bases; unmatched bases: 15. This CDR3 spans 17 amino acids. DNA for the CDR3: TGCAGCGCCACCGGGACTAGCGGGAGAATAGGTTATAATGAGCAGTTCTTC. Residues: CSATGTSGRIGYNEQFF.